This record looks at one T cell receptor (beta chain) sequence and its context. Its antigen is unidentified. With 4 bases removed from V and 0 bases from J, the gap between germline ends came to 9 bases. This CDR3 is 14 amino acids long. Germline-derived CDR1 and CDR2 are SGHDT and YYEEEE. The sample originates from a study of T cells after yellow fever vaccination. At the level of the study: The authors prepared low-cell-number fractions using SMART-Seq v4 Ultra Low Input.

General observations from the study: Clonotypes found in both CD4 and CD8 compartments made up a small share. Contamination by abundant bulk-population clonotypes could be present in FACS-sorted repertoires.

TCRdb re-derived calls from the 5' RACE reads in MiXCR, one entry per CDR3 protein. The sample lists approximately 450,000 distinct CDR3 sequences; under 20% were seen once. V gene TRBV5-6 combines with J gene TRBJ2-3; no definite D call. The material sequenced was PBMCs, taken before the yellow fever booster vaccination. This TCR was recovered from a man between 18 and 29 years old who received the YFV17D yellow fever vaccine. The CDR3 reads CASSATDSTDTQYF. CDR3 DNA: TGTGCCAGCAGCGCTACAGATAGCACAGATACGCAGTATTTT.